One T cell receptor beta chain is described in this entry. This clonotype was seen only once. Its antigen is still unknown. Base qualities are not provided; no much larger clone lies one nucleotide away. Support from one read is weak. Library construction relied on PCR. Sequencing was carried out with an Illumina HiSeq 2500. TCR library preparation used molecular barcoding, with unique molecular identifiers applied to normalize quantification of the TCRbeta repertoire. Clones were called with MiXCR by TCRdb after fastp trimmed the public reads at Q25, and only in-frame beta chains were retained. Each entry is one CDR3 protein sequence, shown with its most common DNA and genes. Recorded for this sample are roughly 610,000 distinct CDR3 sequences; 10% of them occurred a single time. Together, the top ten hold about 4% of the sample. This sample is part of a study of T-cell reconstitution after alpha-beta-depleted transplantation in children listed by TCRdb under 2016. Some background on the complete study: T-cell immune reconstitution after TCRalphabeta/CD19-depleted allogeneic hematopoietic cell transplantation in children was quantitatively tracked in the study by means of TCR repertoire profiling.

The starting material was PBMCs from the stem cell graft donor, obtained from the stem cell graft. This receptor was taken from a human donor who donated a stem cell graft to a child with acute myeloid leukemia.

The CDR3 amino acid sequence is: CASSFGQSAGNEQFF. The base sequence is TGTGCCAGCAGTTTCGGACAGAGTGCAGGAAATGAGCAGTTCTTC. The chain joins TRBV27 to TRBJ2-1, with a tentative D gene TRBD1 over 6 matching bases. From the germline V gene (reference sequence), CDR1 is MNHEY and CDR2 is SMNVEV. The CDR3 holds 15 amino acids from the cysteine to the phenylalanine. Only the CDR3 region is kept as DNA, spanning 45 bases read in frame from base 1. The germline ends are 16 bases apart after V is trimmed by 3 bases and J by 7 bases.